The subject of this entry is one T cell receptor beta chain. This clonotype has a handful of counts. The antigen it recognizes is unknown. No clone much larger than this one lies a single base away; base qualities are absent. Germline trimming: 3 bases from V, 6 bases from J; junction bases outside gene matches: 7. The CDR3 goes from the cysteine to the phenylalanine over 15 residues. CDR3 DNA only is kept here, 45 bases in frame from base 1. CDR1 and CDR2 were assigned from the germline V gene as SGHRS and YFSETQ. These data belong to a study of CD8 T cells in ankylosing spondylitis (dated by TCRdb to the late 2010s). The study in broad terms: T cell receptor beta repertoires were profiled in healthy donors and ankylosing spondylitis patients so that disease-linked TCR variants could be found. The full study cohort was made up of over 20 ankylosing spondylitis patients and over 90 healthy donors. Peripheral blood was sampled, and synovial fluid was additionally collected from ankylosing spondylitis patients.

Broader findings and caveats from the paper: The disease-linked clones were reported to be significantly enriched in matched synovial fluid samples from ankylosing spondylitis patients. The disease-linked clones showed a CD8+ phenotype and occurred at relatively low frequencies in peripheral blood. Blood from ankylosing spondylitis patients appeared to be characterized by a TCR beta motif composed of about 8 highly homologous amino acid variants. Some TCR beta motif variants had previously been reported in synovial fluid and blood of reactive arthritis patients, which suggested common disease-initiation mechanisms.

These reads were obtained on an Illumina HiSeq 2500. TCR beta libraries were prepared by quantitative 5'-RACE with molecular barcodes. The original methods were these. A new computational method, built on a probabilistic model of VDJ rearrangement, was used to identify disease-linked TCR variants. Clones were called with MiXCR by TCRdb after fastp trimmed the public reads at Q25, and only in-frame beta chains were retained. Every entry covers one CDR3 protein and lists the most common genes and DNA from its rows. The V and J calls here are based on TCRdb, not the publication. The sample yields some 700,000 distinct CDR3 sequences; around 17% were counted once. The ten most abundant clones make up about 19% of the sample.

The rearrangement joined TRBV5-1 to TRBJ1-5, with 9 junctional bases fitting TRBD1. The sequence derives from a male donor with ankylosing spondylitis. Sequencing was performed on blood, either unsorted or a sorted T cell fraction (not recorded which). This receptor has the CDR3 CASSYGTGSGQPQHF. The DNA sequence reads TGCGCCAGCAGCTACGGGACAGGGTCCGGTCAGCCCCAGCATTTT.